These 29 T cell receptor beta chains share one sample of origin, sequenced in a study of vaccination effects on CD4 cells after COVID-19. The antigens of these receptors remain unknown. The repertoire was sequenced with immunoSEQ multiplex PCR; TCRdb's copy has only in-frame clones and lacks some. The table has about 57,000 clones, approximately 72% seen once. CD4+ T cells were isolated after around 10 days of culture. Either the mRNA-1273 or the BNT162b2 vaccine was given to participants as two doses. The material sequenced was CD4+ T cells from PBMCs cultured without peptide, taken after COVID-19 vaccination. The source of these receptors is a human donor who received a COVID-19 vaccine.

In its sample, this clone was seen once. The V gene is TRBV10-3, the J gene TRBJ1-6; 10 bases match TRBD1. Germline V lookup: CDR1 ENHRY, CDR2 SYGVKD. Trimming at V came to 0 bases and at J to 10 bases, leaving 6 bases not matched to a gene. The CDR3 has 16 amino acids. CDR3 sequence: CAISESRDRGVSPLHF. CDR3 nucleotide sequence: TGTGCCATCAGTGAGTCAAGGGACAGGGGCGTCTCACCCCTCCACTTT.

V gene TRBV19 combines with J gene TRBJ1-1, with D tentatively TRBD1 (5 bases). Germline lookup yields CDR1 LNHDA and CDR2 SQIVND (reference sequence). CDR3 length equals 17 residues. V shed 1 base and J shed 0 bases, with 15 bases lying between them. CDR3 DNA: TGTGCCAGTAGTATAGGGCGCCAGGGTGACATGAACACTGAAGCTTTCTTT. Its translation: CASSIGRQGDMNTEAFF.

The rearrangement joins TRBV4-1 to TRBJ1-2; D is unresolved. V lost 0 bases and J lost 4, with 15 bases in between. This CDR3 contains 16 residues. From germline, CDR1 is MGHRA and CDR2 YSYEKL. CDR3 sequence: CASSQDNRPKSYGYTF. CDR3 nucleotides: TGCGCCAGCAGCCAAGATAACAGACCTAAGAGCTATGGCTACACCTTC.

The J gene is TRBJ1-5, the V gene TRBV19; D remains ambiguous. The CDR3 has 12 amino acids. CDR1 LNHDA and CDR2 SQIVND come from the germline V gene (reference sequence). The V gene lost 3 bases and the J gene lost 6 bases, with 6 bases spanning the gap. In nucleotides, the CDR3 is TGTGCCAGTAGTATTCTGACTCAGCCCCAGCATTTT. It codes for CASSILTQPQHF.

V and J are TRBV6-1 and TRBJ1-2; D gene uncertain. V shed 1 base and J shed 3 bases, with 12 bases lying between them. The CDR3 totals 15 residues. Germline lookup yields CDR1 MNHNS and CDR2 SASEGT. The CDR3: CASSEVVVDHYGYTF. The CDR3 DNA reads TGTGCCAGCAGTGAAGTGGTGGTAGATCACTATGGCTACACCTTC.

This clone came up a few times. The chain couples TRBV27 to TRBJ1-6; D remains unclear. Trimming took off 6 bases at V and 0 bases at J, with 15 bases between the two ends. The CDR3 spans 17 residues. The germline CDR1 and CDR2 sequences are MNHEY and SMNVEV (reference sequence). Here the CDR3 DNA reads TGTGCCAGCAGGCCAGATTACTTTAGCTCCTATAATTCACCCCTCCACTTT. Its translation is CASRPDYFSSYNSPLHF.

The chain links TRBV20-1 to TRBJ2-7, with TRBD2 matching 9 bases. V lost 3 bases and J lost 0; bases outside the gene matches: 3. Germline V CDR1 and CDR2: DFQATT, SNEGSKA (reference sequence). This CDR3 contains 14 residues. CDR3 residues: CSASSSGASYEQYF. CDR3 coding DNA: TGCAGTGCTAGTTCTAGCGGGGCCTCCTACGAGCAGTACTTC.

This chain joins TRBV27 and TRBJ1-2, with 7 positions matching TRBD1. This CDR3 is 12 amino acids long. Trimming removed 9 bases from V and 4 bases from J; junction bases left unmatched: 5. The germline CDR1 and CDR2 sequences are MNHEY and SMNVEV (reference sequence). The CDR3 DNA reads TGTGCCAGTTCCACAGGGGTCTATGGCTACACCTTC. The encoded protein is CASSTGVYGYTF.

The V call is TRBV5-4, the J call TRBJ1-3, with D uncertain. The CDR3 is 12 residues long. Per germline, CDR1 SGHNT and CDR2 YYREEE (reference sequence). V lost 3 bases and J lost 3, with 4 bases in between. The CDR3 bases are TGTGCCAGCAGCTCGGTTGGAAACACCATATATTTT. It yields the protein CASSSVGNTIYF.

This clone was counted between two and nine times. The genes are TRBV11-2 and TRBJ2-3; D tentatively fits TRBD1 or TRBD2 (5 bases each). Trimming removed 0 bases from V and 1 base from J, with 14 bases in between. This CDR3 region has 17 residues. The V gene's germline CDR1 is SGHAT and CDR2 FQNNGV. CDR3 DNA: TGTGCCAGCAGCTTAGATCCCCCGGGGCGCGGCACAGATACGCAGTATTTT. Residues: CASSLDPPGRGTDTQYF.

The chain carries TRBV6-6 and TRBJ2-1; 11 bases match TRBD2. The V gene end was trimmed by 6 bases and the J gene end by 7 bases; junction bases not matched to a gene: 8. Looked up from germline, CDR1 is MNHNY and CDR2 is SVGAGI (reference sequence). This CDR3 comprises 15 residues. The CDR3 DNA follows: TGTGCCAGCAGGCTGGCTCCTAGCGGGGGGAATGAGCAGTTCTTC. Its translation is CASRLAPSGGNEQFF.

This clone was detected only a few times. This chain joins TRBV19 and TRBJ2-5, with a weak D call TRBD2 (5 bases). The CDR3 sequence is 14 residues long. Per germline, CDR1 LNHDA and CDR2 SQIVND (reference sequence). Trimming stripped 5 bases from V and 6 bases from J, with 16 bases between. Here the CDR3 reads CASSLSGSGKTQYF. The CDR3 DNA follows: TGTGCCAGTAGTCTGTCGGGGTCGGGGAAGACCCAGTACTTC.

CDR3 coding DNA: TGTGCCAGCAGCCACGGTTGGGAGGAGACCCAGTACTTC. It encodes CASSHGWEETQYF. This rearrangement joins TRBV7-2 to TRBJ2-5, with TRBD2 as a possible D gene (5 bases). Germline lookup yields CDR1 SGHTA and CDR2 FQGNSA. Trimming stripped 5 bases from V and 5 bases from J, with 12 bases between. The CDR3 has 13 residues. The full variable domain, with the rest looked up from reference TRBV7-2 and TRBJ2-5, is GAGVSQSPSNKVTEKGKDVELRCDPISGHTALYWYRQSLGQGLEFLIYFQGNSAPDKSGLPSDRFSAERTGGSVSTLTIQRTQQEDSAVYLCASSHGWEETQYFGPGTRLLVL.

The chain is built from TRBV7-2 and TRBJ1-5, with D unresolved. The CDR3 extends over 13 amino acids. Germline lookup yields CDR1 SGHTA and CDR2 FQGNSA. V lost 5 bases, J lost 2 bases, and 7 bases lay in between. CDR3 sequence (DNA): TGTGCCAGCAGCGCAGCCGGCAATCAGCCCCAGCATTTT. This translates into CASSAAGNQPQHF.

The rearrangement uses TRBV12-3 or TRBV12-4 and TRBJ2-5, with 7 bases identical to TRBD2. CDR3 size: 12 residues. V shed 10 bases and J 4 bases; nucleotides not matched to a gene: 6. CDR3 sequence: CATGGGGETQYF. CDR3 sequence (DNA): TGTGCCACTGGGGGGGGTGGAGAGACCCAGTACTTC.

V and J are TRBV28 and TRBJ1-2; 7 nucleotides align to TRBD1. V trimming: 6 bases; J trimming: 2 bases; junction bases outside the gene matches: 9. The CDR3 is made up of 15 amino acids. Germline lookup yields CDR1 MDHEN and CDR2 SYDVKM. The CDR3 DNA sequence: TGTGCCAGCAGGGGGGGACAGATCATGAACTATGGCTACACCTTC. It translates to CASRGGQIMNYGYTF.

The gene calls are TRBV3-1 (or the pseudogene TRBV3-2) and TRBJ1-4; D unresolved. V was shortened by 1 base and J by 7 bases, with 19 bases between the two germline ends. The CDR3 is 17 residues long. Germline loops: CDR1 LGHDT, CDR2 YNNKEL (reference sequence). The CDR3 loop reads CASSQGRSLVVGEKLFF. As DNA, the CDR3 is TGTGCCAGCAGCCAAGGGCGGAGTCTAGTAGTCGGTGAAAAACTGTTTTTT.

This chain links TRBV9 with TRBJ2-7; D call uncertain. The V gene's germline CDR1 is SGDLS and CDR2 YYNGEE. This CDR3 spans 15 amino acids. V was clipped by 0 bases and J by 2 bases, with 12 bases between them. CDR3 protein: CASSVVSSRPYEQYF. The CDR3 DNA follows: TGTGCCAGCAGCGTAGTGAGTAGCCGGCCCTACGAGCAGTACTTC.

The V and J genes are TRBV29-1 and TRBJ2-7; D gene unclear. Germline assignment: CDR1 SQVTM and CDR2 ANQGSEA. The CDR3 totals 14 residues. Trimming left V 6 bases short and J 0 bases short, with 15 bases between. CDR3 sequence (DNA): TGCAGCGTCATGACAAATTTGGACTCCTACGAGCAGTACTTC. It encodes CSVMTNLDSYEQYF.

The chain links TRBV5-1 to TRBJ2-3, with 7 bases identical to TRBD2. V lost 1 base and J lost 0; bases outside the gene matches: 8. CDR1 is SGHRS, CDR2 YFSETQ, per germline. This CDR3 has 17 residues. The CDR3 loop is CASSLFSTGGSTDTQYF. The CDR3, as DNA: TGCGCCAGCAGCTTGTTCAGCACGGGAGGAAGCACAGATACGCAGTATTTT.

J is TRBJ2-7 and V is TRBV5-1; TRBD2 might be the D (6 bases). V lost 5 bases and J 4 bases, leaving 16 bases between the germline ends. Germline CDR1 is SGHRS and CDR2 is YFSETQ. This CDR3 has 14 residues. CDR3 nucleotide sequence: TGCGCCAGCAGTCTGTCCCGAGGAGGGTACGAGCAGTACTTC. Residues: CASSLSRGGYEQYF.

In this sample, this clone turned up once. This chain uses TRBV9 with TRBJ2-3; a weak D match, TRBD2 (5 bases). The CDR3 is made up of 16 amino acids. Trimming pared 3 bases from V and 1 base from J, leaving 15 bases between. The germline V gene has CDR1 SGDLS and CDR2 YYNGEE. The CDR3 protein is CASSASVGRRTDTQYF. The CDR3 DNA is TGTGCCAGCAGCGCCAGCGTGGGGAGACGCACAGATACGCAGTATTTT.

This clone was recorded only once. The V and J genes are TRBV6-5 and TRBJ1-1; D might be TRBD1 (5 bases). Germline CDR1 is MNHEY and CDR2 is SVGAGI. The CDR3 is 15 residues long. Trimming stripped 2 bases from V and 1 base from J, with 11 bases between. The CDR3 sequence: CASSYIPTANTEAFF. The CDR3 DNA sequence: TGTGCCAGCAGTTACATCCCGACAGCGAACACTGAAGCTTTCTTT.

V usage is TRBV6-5 and J usage is TRBJ1-1; D is uncertain. The germline V and J ends were trimmed by 6 bases and 0 bases, with 14 bases remaining between them. The germline CDR1 and CDR2 sequences are MNHEY and SVGAGI. The CDR3 has 15 residues. The CDR3 bases are TGTGCCAGCAGCCCAAGTGAGGGCGTGAACACTGAAGCTTTCTTT. Translating gives CASSPSEGVNTEAFF.

CDR3 protein: CASIPGQNTEAFF. DNA of the CDR3: TGTGCCAGCATCCCGGGGCAGAACACTGAAGCTTTCTTT. The chain recombines TRBV28 with TRBJ1-1, with a tentative D call TRBD1 (5 bases). Per germline, CDR1 MDHEN and CDR2 SYDVKM. The CDR3 runs 13 residues. Trimming took off 7 bases at V and 1 base at J, with 10 bases between the two ends.

The chain uses TRBV7-2 and TRBJ1-5; TRBD1 might be the D (5 bases). Trimming took 3 bases from V and 7 from J, leaving 16 bases between them. The CDR3 sequence is 15 residues long. Germline V gene lookup returns CDR1 SGHTA and CDR2 FQGNSA. CDR3: CASSFVGPLGQPQHF. In DNA form, the CDR3 reads TGTGCCAGCAGCTTTGTGGGGCCCTTGGGCCAGCCCCAGCATTTT.

V and J are TRBV19 and TRBJ2-1; no clear D. The CDR3 is 14 residues long. V gave up 1 base and J gave up 4 bases, with 8 bases separating them. From germline, CDR1 is LNHDA and CDR2 SQIVND (reference sequence). CDR3 sequence: CASSIGTEYNEQFF. The CDR3 DNA sequence: TGTGCCAGTAGTATAGGAACGGAGTACAATGAGCAGTTCTTC.

The chain recombines TRBV19 with TRBJ1-1; TRBD1 matches 7 bases. Germline loops: CDR1 LNHDA, CDR2 SQIVND (reference sequence). This CDR3 is built from 14 residues. V trimming: 6 bases; J trimming: 1 base; junction bases outside the gene matches: 5. CDR3 in DNA: TGTGCCAGTAGCTGGGGACAGACGAACACTGAAGCTTTCTTT. As protein: CASSWGQTNTEAFF.

The rearrangement links TRBV29-1 to TRBJ2-7; 10 positions match TRBD1. This CDR3 has 15 amino acids. Germline-derived CDR1 and CDR2 are SQVTM and ANQGSEA. V trimming: 5 bases; J trimming: 2 bases; junction bases outside the gene matches: 9. Written as DNA, the CDR3 is TGCAGCGTTCGGACAGGGGGAGGATCGACCTACGAGCAGTACTTC. This encodes CSVRTGGGSTYEQYF.